This T cell receptor (beta chain) was found in a study of blood T cell repertoires in COVID-19. The wider study: Nucleic acid was either cDNA or gDNA, and it came from T cells, B-cell-depleted T cells, or PBMCs.

As processed by the authors: The authors estimated nucleated cell counts from reference gene primer amplification. Sequencing was performed with immunoSEQ multiplex PCR; in TCRdb, only in-frame clones are kept and a portion is missing. That table is the source of V, J and clone size, and D and trimming were worked out from the DNA. This table holds some 30,000 clones, approximately 91% found once. Germline CDR1 and CDR2: SGHRS and YFSETQ. The length of the CDR3 is 11 residues. Trimming shortened V by 2 bases and J by 10 bases, and 7 bases separated the two germline ends. This clone was detected a few times.

Source material: peripheral blood. The genes are TRBV5-1 and TRBJ2-1; D remains unclear. The receptor was derived from a human donor with active COVID-19. The donor label of this sample is uncertain. CDR3 region: CASSLSREQFF. Here the CDR3 DNA reads TGCGCCAGCAGCTTATCGCGGGAGCAGTTCTTC. The full variable domain, its missing parts supplied by reference TRBV5-1 and TRBJ2-1, is KAGVTQTPRYLIKTRGQQVTLSCSPISGHRSVSWYQQTPGQGLQFLFEYFSETQRNKGNFPGRFSGRQFSNSRSEMNVSTLELGDSALYLCASSLSREQFFGPGTRLTVL.